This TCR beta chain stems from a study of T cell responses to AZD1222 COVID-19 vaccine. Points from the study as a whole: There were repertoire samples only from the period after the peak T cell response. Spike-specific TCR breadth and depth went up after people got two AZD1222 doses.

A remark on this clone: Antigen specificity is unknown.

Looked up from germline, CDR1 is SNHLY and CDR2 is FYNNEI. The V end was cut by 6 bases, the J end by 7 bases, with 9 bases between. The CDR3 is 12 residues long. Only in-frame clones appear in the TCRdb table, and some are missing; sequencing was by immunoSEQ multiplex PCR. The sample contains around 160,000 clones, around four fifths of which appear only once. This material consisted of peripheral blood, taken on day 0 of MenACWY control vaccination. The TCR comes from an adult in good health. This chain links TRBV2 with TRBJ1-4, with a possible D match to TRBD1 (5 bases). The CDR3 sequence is CASRGGPEKLFF. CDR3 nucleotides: TGTGCCAGCAGGGGGGGACCTGAAAAACTGTTTTTT.